This T cell receptor (beta chain) stems from a study of blood T cell repertoires in COVID-19. This clone occurred once. The authors' processing: Estimated nucleated cell counts came from reference gene primer amplification. Clones were sequenced by immunoSEQ multiplex PCR, and TCRdb holds only the in-frame ones, with some missing. Clone size and the V and J calls come from that table; the DNA yielded D and trimming. The data contain about 180,000 clones, roughly 88% of them singletons. From germline, CDR1 is ENHRY and CDR2 SYGVKD. The CDR3 totals 12 residues. Trimming cost V 10 bases and J 2 bases, with 11 bases left between them.

Sequenced input: peripheral blood. The clonotype originates from a human donor with active or convalescent COVID-19. The donor label of this sample is uncertain. The chain combines TRBV10-3 with TRBJ2-5, with D perhaps matching TRBD1 (6 bases). CDR3 nucleotide sequence: TGTGCCACCCAACAGGGACAAGAGACCCAGTACTTC. Encoded protein: CATQQGQETQYF.